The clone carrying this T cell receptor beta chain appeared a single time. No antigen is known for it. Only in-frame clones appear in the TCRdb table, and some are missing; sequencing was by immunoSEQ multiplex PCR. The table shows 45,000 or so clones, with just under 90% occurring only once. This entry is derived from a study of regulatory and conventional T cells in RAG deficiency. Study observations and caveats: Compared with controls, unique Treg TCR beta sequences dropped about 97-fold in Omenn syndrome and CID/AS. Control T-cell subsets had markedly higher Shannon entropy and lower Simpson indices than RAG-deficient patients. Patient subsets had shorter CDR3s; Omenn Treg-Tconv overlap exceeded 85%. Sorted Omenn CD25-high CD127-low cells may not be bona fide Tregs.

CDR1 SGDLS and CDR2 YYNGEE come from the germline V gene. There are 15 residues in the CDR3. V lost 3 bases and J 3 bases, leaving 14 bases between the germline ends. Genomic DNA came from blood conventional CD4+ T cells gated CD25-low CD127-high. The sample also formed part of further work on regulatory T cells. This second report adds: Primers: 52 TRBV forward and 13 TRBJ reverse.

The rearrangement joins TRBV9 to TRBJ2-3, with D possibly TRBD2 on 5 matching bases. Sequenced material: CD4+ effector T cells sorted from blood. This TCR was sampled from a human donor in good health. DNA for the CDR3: TGTGCCAGCAGCGCGATGAGGGTGACGACAGATACGCAGTATTTT. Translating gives CASSAMRVTTDTQYF.